This T cell receptor (beta chain) came from a study of blood T cell repertoires in COVID-19. Study information: Samples of COVID-19 (acute and convalescent) were obtained from the United States, Italy and Spain. The cDNA or gDNA used as material had been derived from T cells, B-cell-depleted T cells, or PBMCs.

Assay: immunoSEQ multiplex PCR; the TCRdb copy retains only in-frame clones and omits some. The table records approximately 280,000 clones, 65% to 85% of them present only once. This TCR was sampled from a human donor with COVID-19, enrolled during active disease. The donor label of this sample is uncertain. The sample taken for sequencing was peripheral blood.

CDR3 in amino acids: CARGGQGFNTIYF. CDR3 sequence (DNA): TGTGCCCGAGGGGGACAGGGGTTTAACACCATATATTTT. The gene calls are TRBV30 and TRBJ1-3; TRBD1 matches at 10 bases. The CDR3 runs to 13 residues. Per the germline V gene, CDR1 is GTSNPN and CDR2 is SVGIG (reference sequence). V was pared by 8 bases and J by 7 bases, with 8 bases of the junction left unmatched.